Each of the 9 T cell receptor beta chains below was sequenced from the same sample in a study of T-cell reconstitution after alpha-beta-depleted transplantation in children. As it was prepared, the TCRbeta library received unique molecular identifiers. TCRdb recomputed calls from the PCR reads with MiXCR, one row per CDR3 protein. Among around 300,000 distinct CDR3 sequences listed, around 25% were seen once. Source: PBMCs, mostly from graft donor cells, taken 180 days after TCRalphabeta/CD19-depleted stem cell transplant. The receptors shown here come from a male patient younger than 18 who had a stem cell transplant for acute lymphoblastic leukemia, so the T cells may come from the graft donor.

The chain employs TRBV5-1 and TRBJ1-6, with TRBD1 matching 7 bases. The germline CDR1 and CDR2 sequences are SGHRS and YFSETQ. This CDR3 has 14 amino acids. V shed 5 bases and J 14 bases; nucleotides not matched to a gene: 13. CDR3 in amino acids: CASSPTGPAITLHF. The DNA of the CDR3 is TGCGCCAGCAGTCCGACAGGGCCCGCTATCACCCTCCACTTT.

This clonotype was seen only a few times. This chain joins TRBV20-1 and TRBJ2-5, with TRBD1 identical over 7 bases. This CDR3 is built from 15 residues. In germline, CDR1 is DFQATT, CDR2 SNEGSKA (reference sequence). Unmatched junction bases numbered 13, after V lost 4 bases and J lost 5 bases. The CDR3 sequence: CSAISPQGNGETQYF. Here the CDR3 DNA reads TGCAGTGCTATCTCCCCACAGGGGAACGGGGAGACCCAGTACTTC.

This clonotype was counted a few times. The V and J genes are TRBV10-1 and TRBJ2-3; D perhaps matches TRBD2 (5 bases). Germline loops: CDR1 WNHNN, CDR2 SYGVQD (reference sequence). The CDR3 is 13 residues long. V was pared by 5 bases and J by 0 bases, with 6 bases between. The CDR3: CASSRRSTDTQYF. Here the CDR3 DNA reads TGCGCCAGCAGTAGGAGGAGCACAGATACGCAGTATTTT.

The chain joins TRBV27 to TRBJ2-7; D is unresolved. V was trimmed by 3 bases and J by 5 bases, leaving 11 bases between them. The germline V gene has CDR1 MNHEY and CDR2 SMNVEV (reference sequence). The CDR3 is 13 amino acids. CDR3 region: CASSLVSSHEQYF. CDR3 DNA: TGTGCCAGCAGTTTGGTCTCTAGTCACGAGCAGTACTTC.

The chain links TRBV5-6 to TRBJ2-5; unclear D gene. CDR3 length equals 14 residues. Trimming took 2 bases from V and 0 from J, leaving 8 bases between them. Per the germline V gene, CDR1 is SGHDT and CDR2 is YYEEEE. The DNA for the CDR3 is TGTGCCAGCAGCTTATGGTTGTACCAAGAGACCCAGTACTTC. Protein product: CASSLWLYQETQYF.

This clonotype was seen repeatedly, ten times or more. J is TRBJ2-2 and V is TRBV29-1; maybe TRBD2 (5 bases). CDR1 and CDR2 from the germline V gene are SQVTM and ANQGSEA. The CDR3 contains 16 residues. Between the trimmed V and J ends, which lost 2 bases and 1 base, there was a span of 14 bases. The CDR3: CSVEPPGSRNTGELFF. The CDR3 DNA sequence: TGCAGCGTTGAACCGCCTGGGAGCCGGAACACCGGGGAGCTGTTTTTT.

This chain uses TRBV15 with TRBJ2-3, with 7 nucleotides matching TRBD1. Germline CDR1 reads LNHNV; CDR2 reads YYDKDF (reference sequence). The CDR3 sequence is 16 residues long. V shed 1 base and J 2 bases; nucleotides not matched to a gene: 6. This chain's CDR3 is CATSRGDRLLTDTQYF. Written as DNA, the CDR3 is TGTGCCACCAGCAGAGGGGACAGACTACTCACAGATACGCAGTATTTT.

The chain recombines TRBV20-1 with TRBJ2-7; D is ambiguous. The CDR3 extends over 17 amino acids. V lost 0 bases and J 7 bases, leaving 25 bases between the germline ends. CDR1 is DFQATT, CDR2 SNEGSKA, per germline (reference sequence). This chain's CDR3 is CSARDWTRPAPPREQYF. The CDR3 DNA is TGCAGTGCTAGAGATTGGACGAGACCCGCCCCCCCTCGGGAGCAGTACTTC.

The count of this clonotype is one. The chain joins TRBV27 to TRBJ1-3; D perhaps matches TRBD1 (6 bases). The V gene's germline CDR1 is MNHEY and CDR2 SMNVEV (reference sequence). Trimming stripped 5 bases from V and 0 bases from J, with 11 bases between. The CDR3 has 15 residues. Here the CDR3 DNA reads TGTGCCAGCAGTATGGGACATCTCTCTGGAAACACCATATATTTT. Translating gives CASSMGHLSGNTIYF.